This T cell receptor (beta chain) was captured by sequencing in a study of cytomegalovirus exposure and HLA in healthy donors. Regarding the study as a whole: A few chains linked to CMV were shown in vitro to be specific for CMV antigens.

PCR used 60 Vbeta primers and 13 Jbeta primers. The data were produced by immunoSEQ multiplex PCR, yet TCRdb's version contains in-frame clones alone and is incomplete. The sample lists 170,000 or so clones, about four fifths seen once, with about 7% in the top ten. Nominal health characterized the donors when sampled, though unrecorded immune exposures were likely. The CDR3 contains 17 residues. Germline CDR1 is KGHSH and CDR2 is LQKENI. V shed 4 bases, J shed 7 bases, and the junction held 9 bases outside the gene matches. This clone has only one observation. What it binds is not known. The sample comprised PBMCs. This chain connects TRBV18 to TRBJ2-1; 14 bases are shared with TRBD2. The TCR sequence derives from a man under 40 in good health and CMV-seropositive. CDR3 nucleotide sequence: TGTGCCAGCTCACTCAGGGGACTAGCGGGAGTAGGGAATGAGCAGTTCTTC. It is translated as CASSLRGLAGVGNEQFF.